This T cell receptor (beta chain) was recorded in a study of neurological immune-mediated disorders. This clonotype has ten or more counts. Via MiXCR, TCRdb re-called the 5' RACE reads, giving one row per CDR3 protein. The table lists tens of thousands of distinct CDR3 sequences, about 14% of them singletons. The trim removed 0 bases at V and 3 bases at J, leaving 8 bases unmatched. CDR3 length equals 17 residues. Germline CDR1 reads SGHVS; CDR2 reads FQNEAQ. In Maryland, USA, blood bank volunteers were the healthy controls. The sequenced material came from PBMCs. V and J are TRBV7-8 and TRBJ2-1, with 7 bases lining up with TRBD2. The source of this sequence is a woman aged 50 to 60 in good health. The CDR3 sequence is CASSLATQRDDYNEQFF. The CDR3 coding sequence is TGTGCCAGCAGCTTAGCGACCCAGCGGGATGACTACAATGAGCAGTTCTTC.